Below are 9 T cell receptor beta chains sequenced from a single sample in a study of shared clonotypes between healthy human individuals. Some clones are missing from TCRdb's copy, which holds only in-frame ones; the method was immunoSEQ multiplex PCR. Of about 1,900,000 clones listed, roughly 95% are singletons. Naive CD8 cells lacked CD45RO, underwent positive selection for CCR7 and left out terminally differentiated effector memory CD45RA+ cells. The material sequenced was naive CD8+ T cells sorted from blood. The receptor set was obtained from a man between 18 and 35 years old in good health.

The chain recombines TRBV9 with TRBJ2-7; D unclear. V gave up 3 bases and J gave up 1 base, with 11 bases separating them. CDR3 length: 14 residues. Per germline, CDR1 SGDLS and CDR2 YYNGEE. The CDR3 here is CASSEEPASYEQYF. The CDR3 DNA reads TGTGCCAGCAGCGAAGAACCAGCTTCCTACGAGCAGTACTTC.

The chain carries TRBV5-1 and TRBJ2-5; D call uncertain. The V gene lost 5 bases and the J gene lost 1 base, with 6 bases spanning the gap. The CDR3 loop spans 12 amino acids. From germline, CDR1 is SGHRS and CDR2 YFSETQ. CDR3 DNA: TGCGCCAGCAGGGGGTCCCAAGAGACCCAGTACTTC. Translation gives CASRGSQETQYF.

V usage is TRBV2 and J usage is TRBJ1-1, with 7 bases that match TRBD1. The CDR3 extends over 15 amino acids. The V gene's germline CDR1 is SNHLY and CDR2 FYNNEI. V was pared by 8 bases and J by 0 bases, with 9 bases of the junction left unmatched. The CDR3 DNA follows: TGTGCCAGCGTAGGACAGGCTGGAATGAACACTGAAGCTTTCTTT. Encoded protein: CASVGQAGMNTEAFF.

The chain employs TRBV7-9 and TRBJ2-2, with D tentatively TRBD1 or TRBD2 (6 bases each). CDR3 length equals 16 residues. Germline V CDR1 and CDR2: SEHNR, FQNEAQ (reference sequence). V was cut by 11 bases and J by 5 bases, with 24 bases left in between. The CDR3 loop is CAGMIRETGPTGELFF. DNA of the CDR3: TGTGCCGGGATGATTCGGGAGACAGGACCAACCGGGGAGCTGTTTTTT.

This chain uses TRBV6-5 with TRBJ2-7; 7 bases fit TRBD2. Germline V gene sequence: CDR1 MNHEY, CDR2 SVGAGI. The V gene end was trimmed by 4 bases and the J gene end by 2 bases; junction bases not matched to a gene: 2. CDR3 length: 13 residues. The CDR3 DNA follows: TGTGCCAGCAGTTGGGGGGGAACCTACGAGCAGTACTTC. Protein product: CASSWGGTYEQYF.

This chain links TRBV5-6 with TRBJ2-7; TRBD1 agrees at 7 bases. The CDR3 runs 15 residues. Germline CDR1 reads SGHDT; CDR2 reads YYEEEE. The V and J ends lost 4 bases and 1 base, in that order; junction bases with no gene match: 8. Here the CDR3 reads CASSPPTGPSYEQYF. DNA of the CDR3: TGTGCCAGCAGCCCCCCGACAGGGCCTTCCTACGAGCAGTACTTC.

The chain employs TRBV29-1 and TRBJ2-7, with D perhaps TRBD1 (6 bases). Per the germline V gene, CDR1 is SQVTM and CDR2 is ANQGSEA. V was shortened by 5 bases and J by 4 bases, with 12 bases between the two germline ends. CDR3 length equals 12 residues. CDR3 sequence: CSVRRTEYEQYF. CDR3 coding DNA: TGCAGCGTTCGCCGGACAGAGTACGAGCAGTACTTC.

The genes are TRBV4-1 and TRBJ2-7; D remains unclear. This CDR3 contains 13 residues. The V gene's germline CDR1 is MGHRA and CDR2 YSYEKL. The germline V and J ends were trimmed by 1 base and 2 bases, with 6 bases remaining between them. The CDR3 nucleotides read TGCGCCAGCAGCCAAGCAATGGCCTACGAGCAGTACTTC. Protein: CASSQAMAYEQYF.

This clone was counted only a few times. The identical CDR3 is also encoded by other nucleotide sequences in the sample. The V call is TRBV5-6, the J call TRBJ1-2; D uncertain. The CDR3 spans 13 residues. Trimming removed 0 bases at V and 2 bases at J, with 5 bases between. The germline gives CDR1 SGHDT, CDR2 YYEEEE. The CDR3 reads CASSLDGNYGYTF. The CDR3 DNA reads TGTGCCAGCAGCTTGGACGGGAACTATGGCTACACCTTC.